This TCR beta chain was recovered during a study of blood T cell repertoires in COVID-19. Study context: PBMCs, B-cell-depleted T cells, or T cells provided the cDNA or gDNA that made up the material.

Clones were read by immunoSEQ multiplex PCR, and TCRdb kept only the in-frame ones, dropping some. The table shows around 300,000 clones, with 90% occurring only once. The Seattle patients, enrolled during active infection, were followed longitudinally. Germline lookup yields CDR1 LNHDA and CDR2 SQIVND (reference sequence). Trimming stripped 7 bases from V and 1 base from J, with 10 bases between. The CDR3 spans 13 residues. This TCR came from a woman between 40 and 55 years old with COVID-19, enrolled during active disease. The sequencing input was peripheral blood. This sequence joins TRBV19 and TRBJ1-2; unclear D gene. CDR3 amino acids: CASTPGYNYGYTF. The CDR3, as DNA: TGTGCCAGTACCCCAGGATATAACTATGGCTACACCTTC.